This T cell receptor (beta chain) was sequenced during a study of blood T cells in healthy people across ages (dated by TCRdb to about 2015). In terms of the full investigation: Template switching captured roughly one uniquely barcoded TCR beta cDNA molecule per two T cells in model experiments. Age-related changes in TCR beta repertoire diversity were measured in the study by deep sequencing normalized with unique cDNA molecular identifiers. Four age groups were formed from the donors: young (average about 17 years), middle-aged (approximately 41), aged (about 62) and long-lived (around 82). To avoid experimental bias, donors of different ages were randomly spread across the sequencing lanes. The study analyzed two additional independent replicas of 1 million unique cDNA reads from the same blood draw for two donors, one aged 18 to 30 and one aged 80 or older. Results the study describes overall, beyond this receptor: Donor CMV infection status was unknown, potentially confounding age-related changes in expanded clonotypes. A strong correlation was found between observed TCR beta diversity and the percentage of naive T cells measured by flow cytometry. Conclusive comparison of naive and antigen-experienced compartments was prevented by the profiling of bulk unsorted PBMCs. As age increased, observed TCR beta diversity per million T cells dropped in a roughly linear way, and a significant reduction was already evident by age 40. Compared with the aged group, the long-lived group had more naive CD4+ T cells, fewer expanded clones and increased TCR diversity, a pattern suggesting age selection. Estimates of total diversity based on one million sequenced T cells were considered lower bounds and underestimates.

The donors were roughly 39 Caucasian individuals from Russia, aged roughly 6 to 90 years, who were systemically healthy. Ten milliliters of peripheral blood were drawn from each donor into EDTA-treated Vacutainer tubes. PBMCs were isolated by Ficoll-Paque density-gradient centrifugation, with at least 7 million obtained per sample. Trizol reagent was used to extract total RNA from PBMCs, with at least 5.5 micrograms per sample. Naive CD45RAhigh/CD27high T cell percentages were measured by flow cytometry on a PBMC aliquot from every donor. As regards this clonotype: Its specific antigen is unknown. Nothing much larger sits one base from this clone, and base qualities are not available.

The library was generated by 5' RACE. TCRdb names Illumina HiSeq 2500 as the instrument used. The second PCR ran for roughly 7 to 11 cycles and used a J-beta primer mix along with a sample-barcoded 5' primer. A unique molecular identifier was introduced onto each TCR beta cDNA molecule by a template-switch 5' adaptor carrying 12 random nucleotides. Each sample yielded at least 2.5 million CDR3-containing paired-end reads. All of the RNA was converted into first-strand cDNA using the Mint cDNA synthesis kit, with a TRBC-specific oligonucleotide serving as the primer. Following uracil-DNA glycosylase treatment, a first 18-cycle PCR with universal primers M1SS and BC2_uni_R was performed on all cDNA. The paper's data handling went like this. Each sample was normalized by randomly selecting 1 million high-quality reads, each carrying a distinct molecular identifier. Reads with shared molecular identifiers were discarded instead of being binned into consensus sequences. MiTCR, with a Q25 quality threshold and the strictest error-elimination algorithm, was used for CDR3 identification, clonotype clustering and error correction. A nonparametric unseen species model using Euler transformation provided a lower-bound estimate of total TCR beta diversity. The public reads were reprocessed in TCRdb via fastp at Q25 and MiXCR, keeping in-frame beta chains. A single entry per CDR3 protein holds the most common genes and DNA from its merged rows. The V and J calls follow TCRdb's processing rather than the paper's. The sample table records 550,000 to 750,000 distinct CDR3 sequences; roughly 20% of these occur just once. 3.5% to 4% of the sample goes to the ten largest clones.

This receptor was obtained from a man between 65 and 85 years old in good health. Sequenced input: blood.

The CDR3 is CSASMAYEQFF. In nucleotides, the sequence is TGCAGTGCTAGTATGGCTTATGAGCAGTTCTTC. The chain is made from TRBV20-1 and TRBJ2-5, with no reliable assignment of the D segment. Matching the DNA end better, TRBJ2-1 makes the J call doubtful. From cysteine to phenylalanine, the CDR3 is 11 amino acids long. This entry keeps only the CDR3 DNA: 33 bases, framed from base 1. CDR1 and CDR2 are read off the germline V gene (reference sequence) as DFQATT and SNEGSKA.